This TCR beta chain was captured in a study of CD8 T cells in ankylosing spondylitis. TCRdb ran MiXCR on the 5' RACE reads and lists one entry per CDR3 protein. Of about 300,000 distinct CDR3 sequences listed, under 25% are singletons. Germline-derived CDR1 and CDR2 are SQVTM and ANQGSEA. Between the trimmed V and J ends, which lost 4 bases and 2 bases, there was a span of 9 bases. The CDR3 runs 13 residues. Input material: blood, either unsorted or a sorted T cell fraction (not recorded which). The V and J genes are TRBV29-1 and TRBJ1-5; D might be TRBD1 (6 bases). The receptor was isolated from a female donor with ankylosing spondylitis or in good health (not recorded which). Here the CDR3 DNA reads TGCAGCGTTGCGGCAGGGGGCAATCAGCCCCAGCATTTT. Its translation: CSVAAGGNQPQHF.